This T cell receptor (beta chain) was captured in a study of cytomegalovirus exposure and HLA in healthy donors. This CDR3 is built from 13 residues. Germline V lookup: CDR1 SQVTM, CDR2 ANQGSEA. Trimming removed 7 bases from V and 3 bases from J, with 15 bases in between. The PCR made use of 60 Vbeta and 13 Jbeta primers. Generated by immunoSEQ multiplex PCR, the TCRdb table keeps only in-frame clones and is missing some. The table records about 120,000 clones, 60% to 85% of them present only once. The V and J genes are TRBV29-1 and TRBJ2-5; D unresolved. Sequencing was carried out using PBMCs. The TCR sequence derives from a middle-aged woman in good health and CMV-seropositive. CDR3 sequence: CSAEVRLKETQYF. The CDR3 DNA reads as TGCAGCGCCGAGGTCCGGCTAAAAGAGACCCAGTACTTC. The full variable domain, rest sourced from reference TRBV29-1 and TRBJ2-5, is SAVISQKPSRDICQRGTSLTIQCQVDSQVTMMFWYRQQPGQSLTLIATANQGSEATYESGFVIDKFPISRPNLTFSTLTVSNMSPEDSSIYLCSAEVRLKETQYFGPGTRLLVL.